This is a list of T cell receptor beta chains from one sample in a study of cytomegalovirus exposure and HLA in healthy donors. Repertoires were generated with immunoSEQ multiplex PCR, while TCRdb's copy carries only in-frame clones and drops some. Here the sample spans 200,000 or so clones, roughly 84% being singletons. The sequenced sample was PBMCs. The receptors shown here come from a boy aged 10-17 years in good health and CMV-seronegative. The CDR3 runs from the conserved cysteine through the conserved F or W. The D gene is left open where the match is weak. Part of the rows lack a size; the others show once, few, many or a class for expanded clones.

TRBV5-6	NA	NA	TRBJ2-7	TGTGCCAGCAGCTTGGTAGTCCAGGACGAGCAGTACTTC	CASSLVVQDEQYF
TRBV4-3	NA	TRBD1	TRBJ2-7	TGCGCCAGCAGCCAAGATTCGGCAGGGGGTATCTACGAGCAGTACTTC	CASSQDSAGGIYEQYF
TRBV2	NA	TRBD1	TRBJ2-5	TGTGCCGGACGAACAGGGGCCCAAGAGACCCAGTACTTC	CAGRTGAQETQYF
TRBV4-3	NA	NA	TRBJ1-1	TGCGCCAGCAGCCAATTTATTTATACTGAAGCTTTCTTT	CASSQFIYTEAFF
TRBV7-9	once	NA	TRBJ1-1	TGTGCCAGCAGCTTACTCAGCGTAACTGAAGCTTTCTTT	CASSLLSVTEAFF
TRBV7-3	NA	TRBD1	TRBJ2-2	TGTGCCAGCAGCTTGGACAGGAGGACGACCGGGGAGCTGTTTTTT	CASSLDRRTTGELFF
TRBV27	NA	TRBD1	TRBJ1-5	TGTGCCAGCAGCCCTCGACAGGGCAGTTATCAGCCCCAGCATTTT	CASSPRQGSYQPQHF
TRBV19	few	TRBD1	TRBJ1-3	TGTGCCAGTAGTATCGGGGGACAGACAGGAAACACCATATATTTT	CASSIGGQTGNTIYF
TRBV12-1	NA	NA	TRBJ1-1	TGTGCCAGCATCCTCGGCAGGGCTCTCATCGGCACTGAAGCTTTCTTT	CASILGRALIGTEAFF
TRBV6-4	NA	NA	TRBJ1-2	TGTGCCAGCAGTGACCCCGGGGGGATGGGCTACACCTTC	CASSDPGGMGYTF